Following are 3 T cell receptor beta chains from one sample sequenced in a study of blood T cell repertoires in COVID-19. The table came from immunoSEQ multiplex PCR; TCRdb's copy has only in-frame clones and leaves some out. The profile shows under 200,000 clones, 80% to 90% of them singletons. The sample taken for sequencing was peripheral blood. The receptors shown here come from a man aged 55 to 70 with acute or convalescent COVID-19.

The chain joins TRBV11-2 to TRBJ2-7; TRBD2 matches 8 bases. Germline CDR1 SGHAT, CDR2 FQNNGV. CDR3 length: 15 residues. V lost 3 bases and J lost 6; bases outside the gene matches: 10. CDR3 loop: CASSFLGLALAEQYF. The DNA of the CDR3 is TGTGCCAGCAGCTTCCTAGGACTAGCTTTAGCCGAGCAGTACTTC. Full variable domain (remainder filled in from reference TRBV11-2 and TRBJ2-7): EAGVAQSPRYKIIEKRQSVAFWCNPISGHATLYWYQQILGQGPKLLIQFQNNGVVDDSQLPKDRFSAERLKGVDSTLKIQPAKLEDSAVYLCASSFLGLALAEQYFGPGTRLTVT.

V and J are TRBV19 and TRBJ2-1; TRBD2 matches 8 bases. Germline loops: CDR1 LNHDA, CDR2 SQIVND (reference sequence). This CDR3 is built from 16 residues. The junction had 15 bases not matched to a gene; V was cut back by 6 bases and J by 8 bases. CDR3 DNA sequence: TGTGCCAGTAGCCACCGCGGTTTAGCGGGGAGGGATGAGCAGTTCTTC. It specifies CASSHRGLAGRDEQFF.

The chain carries TRBV28 and TRBJ1-1; D is ambiguous. The germline V and J ends were trimmed by 6 bases and 1 base, with 18 bases remaining between them. The CDR3 is made up of 16 amino acids. Per germline, CDR1 MDHEN and CDR2 SYDVKM. The chain's CDR3 is CASRAPAKRANTEAFF. In nucleotides, the CDR3 is TGTGCCAGCAGGGCTCCCGCCAAGAGGGCGAACACTGAAGCTTTCTTT.